This T cell receptor (beta chain) emerged from a study of T cells in pancreatic ductal adenocarcinoma. General observations from the study: Compared with tumor, blood showed more total productive templates and around 8-fold more clonotypes. Blood clonality (roughly 0.07) did not differ significantly from tumor (about 0.12).

Germline V lookup: CDR1 LGHNA, CDR2 YNFKEQ. Between the trimmed V and J ends, which lost 4 bases and 11 bases, there was a span of 18 bases. CDR3 length: 14 amino acids. Remarks on this clone: Its antigen is as yet unknown. A much larger clonotype is one base distant, so this may be a read error.

Clones were sequenced by immunoSEQ multiplex PCR, and TCRdb holds only the in-frame ones, with some missing. The table shows 4,500 or so clones, with roughly 88% occurring only once. No neoadjuvant therapy was given to the selected pancreatic ductal adenocarcinoma patients before their surgery. V is TRBV4-2 and J is TRBJ1-5, with D hard to call. This TCR derives from a human donor with pancreatic ductal adenocarcinoma. The sample taken for sequencing was pancreatic tumor tissue. CDR3 residues: CASSPGPSSMSQHF. The CDR3 DNA is TGTGCCAGCAGCCCCGGACCGAGCTCGATGTCCCAGCATTTT.